This T cell receptor (beta chain) was captured by sequencing in a study of cytomegalovirus exposure and HLA in healthy donors. The PCR contained 60 Vbeta and 13 Jbeta primers. The assay was immunoSEQ multiplex PCR, and TCRdb's table has in-frame clones only and misses some. The sample lists approximately 140,000 clones; approximately 79% were seen once. CDR1 is SGHRS and CDR2 is YFSETQ in the germline V gene. Both ends counted, the CDR3 spans 17 residues. In regard to this clone: The limits of the CDR3 on the DNA are not certain, so only TCRdb's listed CDR3 is given.

Sequencing input: PBMCs. The chain carries TRBV5-1 and TRBJ1-2. The clonotype comes from a man aged 50 or older in good health and CMV-seropositive. The CDR3 sequence is CASSLRRVGGGSTFPTF.